The 27 T cell receptor beta chains reported below all come from one sample, sequenced in a study of metastatic and nonmetastatic thyroid tumors. Thyroid surgery was performed in patients who had received no treatment beforehand. TCRdb reprocessed the PCR reads using MiXCR. This sample has about 13,000 clones, with approximately 23% found just once. The source material was adjacent normal tissue. The receptors come from a female donor with papillary thyroid cancer or a benign thyroid nodule (not recorded which). Some clones in this sample may be carry-over from other donors' samples.

This chain uses TRBV20-1 with TRBJ1-2; the match to TRBD1 covers 8 bases. Germline lookup yields CDR1 DFQATT and CDR2 SNEGSKA (reference sequence). J lost 4 bases, V lost 5 bases, and 6 bases had no gene match. This CDR3 region has 13 residues. Written as DNA, the CDR3 is TGCAGTGCTGTCCCGGGACAGGTCTATGGCTACACCTTC. Amino acid sequence: CSAVPGQVYGYTF.

V gene TRBV29-1 combines with J gene TRBJ2-1; the match to TRBD1 covers 7 bases. The CDR3 is 14 residues long. The V and J ends lost 8 bases and 9 bases, in that order; junction bases with no gene match: 16. Looked up from germline, CDR1 is SQVTM and CDR2 is ANQGSEA. CDR3 DNA: TGCAGCTTCGTAGATCCCGGGACAGTGGGTGAGCAGTTCTTC. Translation gives CSFVDPGTVGEQFF.

This clone rates as medium-sized (0.01 to 0.1%). The gene calls are TRBV9 and TRBJ2-3; no firm D call. This CDR3 has 13 residues. V lost 5 bases, J lost 0 bases, and 7 bases lay in between. CDR1 is SGDLS and CDR2 is YYNGEE in the germline V gene. The CDR3 here is CASRGTSTDTQYF. CDR3 nucleotides: TGTGCCAGCAGGGGTACTAGCACAGATACGCAGTATTTT.

The rearrangement joins TRBV18 to TRBJ2-5; perhaps TRBD2 as D (5 bases). This CDR3 contains 15 residues. V was pared by 0 bases and J by 2 bases, with 10 bases between. The germline gives CDR1 KGHSH, CDR2 LQKENI. CDR3 nucleotides: TGTGCCAGCTCACCACCAGGGAGCGGTCAAGAGACCCAGTACTTC. It translates to CASSPPGSGQETQYF.

V gene TRBV6-1 combines with J gene TRBJ1-1; D not certain. This CDR3 has 16 amino acids. The germline gives CDR1 MNHNS, CDR2 SASEGT. Trimming left V 6 bases short and J 6 bases short, with 23 bases between. The CDR3: CASSSARVGRRSEAFF. DNA of the CDR3: TGTGCCAGCAGCTCCGCCCGGGTGGGTAGGAGGTCTGAAGCTTTCTTT.

By proportion, this clone is medium-sized (0.01 to 0.1%). The genes are TRBV24-1 and TRBJ2-7; 8 positions match TRBD1. V trimming: 10 bases; J trimming: 1 base; junction bases outside the gene matches: 2. The CDR3 is 12 amino acids. CDR1 is KGHDR and CDR2 is SFDVKD in the germline V gene. CDR3 sequence reads: CATGQGSYEQYF. The DNA for the CDR3 is TGTGCCACTGGACAGGGTTCCTACGAGCAGTACTTC.

This clone appeared a few times. The chain carries TRBV6-6 and TRBJ2-2; 10 bases are shared with TRBD2. The ends lost 5 bases at V and 5 bases at J; junction bases unmatched: 5. This CDR3 is 15 amino acids long. Germline V gene data show CDR1 as MNHNY and CDR2 as SVGAGI (reference sequence). The CDR3 region is CASSTSGAGTGELFF. The CDR3 DNA reads as TGTGCCAGCAGTACTAGCGGGGCGGGAACCGGGGAGCTGTTTTTT.

In regard to this clone: Compared with germline, one end of the junction differs, possibly owing to a read error. This sequence joins TRBV2 and TRBJ2-1, with a possible D match to TRBD2 (6 bases). This CDR3 is built from 15 residues. Germline V gene lookup returns CDR1 SNHLY and CDR2 FYNNEI. CDR3 residues: CANSVRLEGYNEQFF. For the CDR3, the DNA is TGTGCCAACAGTGTTAGACTAGAGGGGTACAATGAGCAGTTCTTC.

This clone is deemed medium-sized. The rearrangement joins TRBV2 to TRBJ1-1; D call uncertain. Trimming left V 3 bases short and J 1 base short, with 9 bases between. This CDR3 is 14 amino acids long. CDR1 and CDR2 from the germline V gene are SNHLY and FYNNEI. The CDR3 protein is CASSDLMRNTEAFF. In DNA form, the CDR3 reads TGTGCCAGCAGTGATTTAATGAGGAACACTGAAGCTTTCTTT.

The chain is built from TRBV5-1 and TRBJ2-6, with 9 bases matching TRBD1. The V gene end was trimmed by 9 bases and the J gene end by 0 bases; junction bases not matched to a gene: 7. CDR1 is SGHRS, CDR2 YFSETQ, per germline. This CDR3 has 16 residues. CDR3 in amino acids: CATATGGGSGANVLTF. The CDR3 DNA is TGCGCCACCGCGACAGGGGGAGGCTCTGGGGCCAACGTCCTGACTTTC. Filled out from reference TRBV5-1 and TRBJ2-6, the complete variable domain reads KAGVTQTPRYLIKTRGQQVTLSCSPISGHRSVSWYQQTPGQGLQFLFEYFSETQRNKGNFPGRFSGRQFSNSRSEMNVSTLELGDSALYLCATATGGGSGANVLTFGAGSRLTVL.

This clone was observed at least ten times. The chain links TRBV20-1 to TRBJ2-1; possible D gene TRBD2, 6 bases. Trimming removed 5 bases from V and 3 bases from J, with 14 bases in between. The germline V gene has CDR1 DFQATT and CDR2 SNEGSKA (reference sequence). This CDR3 is 14 amino acids long. The CDR3 sequence: CSAELLARYNEQFF. In DNA, the CDR3 is TGCAGTGCTGAGCTGCTAGCGCGCTACAATGAGCAGTTCTTC.

V gene TRBV30 combines with J gene TRBJ2-5; D is uncertain. The CDR3 contains 12 residues. The V and J ends lost 0 bases and 5 bases respectively, with 7 bases between them. The germline CDR1 and CDR2 sequences are GTSNPN and SVGIG (reference sequence). The CDR3 loop is CAWSVVDETQYF. The CDR3 coding sequence is TGTGCCTGGAGTGTAGTCGATGAGACCCAGTACTTC.

The V gene is TRBV20-1, the J gene TRBJ2-7, with D perhaps matching TRBD2 (6 bases). V was shortened by 5 bases and J by 2 bases, with 22 bases between the two germline ends. CDR3 length: 16 amino acids. CDR1 is DFQATT and CDR2 is SNEGSKA in the germline V gene (reference sequence). CDR3 sequence: CSARGIGAGGTYEQYF. As DNA, the CDR3 is TGCAGTGCTCGGGGGATAGGGGCAGGAGGGACCTACGAGCAGTACTTC.

In this sample, this clone turned up many times. The chain couples TRBV5-6 to TRBJ1-4, with D possibly being TRBD1 (6 bases). V was pared by 3 bases and J by 3 bases, with 12 bases between. Germline V gives CDR1 SGHDT, CDR2 YYEEEE. CDR3 length equals 15 residues. The CDR3 loop is CASSYPGQPNEKLFF. The CDR3 DNA follows: TGTGCCAGCAGCTATCCGGGACAACCTAATGAAAAACTGTTTTTT.

V is TRBV7-6 and J is TRBJ2-1; 9 positions agree with TRBD2. V gave up 1 base and J gave up 6 bases; unmatched junction bases: 4. The CDR3 runs to 15 residues. The germline gives CDR1 SGHVS, CDR2 FNYEAQ. CDR3 sequence (DNA): TGTGCCAGCAGCTTAGGTAGCGGGAGAACCAATGAGCAGTTCTTC. As protein: CASSLGSGRTNEQFF.

The genes are TRBV6-1 and TRBJ2-7; 15 bases align to TRBD2. CDR3 length equals 17 residues. V shed 10 bases, J shed 6 bases, and the junction held 16 bases outside the gene matches. Germline assignment: CDR1 MNHNS and CDR2 SASEGT. Written as DNA, the CDR3 is TGTGCCACAGCTTCCCTTACAGTGGGACTAGCGGGAGGCGAGCAGTACTTC. Its translation is CATASLTVGLAGGEQYF.

This clone was seen only a few times. The V and J genes are TRBV15 and TRBJ1-1; no clear D. The CDR3 spans 14 residues. Trimming cost V 3 bases and J 0 bases, with 8 bases left between them. Per the germline V gene, CDR1 is LNHNV and CDR2 is YYDKDF (reference sequence). CDR3 in DNA: TGTGCCACCAGCAGGGATCAGATGAACACTGAAGCTTTCTTT. Protein: CATSRDQMNTEAFF.

This clone has more than one count but fewer than ten. J is TRBJ1-4 and V is TRBV6-1; D not resolved. Trimming left V 7 bases short and J 0 bases short, with 12 bases between. This CDR3 spans 15 amino acids. The germline CDR1 and CDR2 sequences are MNHNS and SASEGT. The CDR3 DNA reads as TGTGCCAGCAAGGGCAGCCATGCAACTAATGAAAAACTGTTTTTT. Amino acid sequence: CASKGSHATNEKLFF.

This clone was detected a few times. The V gene is TRBV12-5, the J gene TRBJ1-1, with 7 bases identical to TRBD1. V dropped 1 base and J dropped 11; count of bases not matched to a gene: 4. The CDR3 sequence is 12 residues long. Germline CDR1 is LGHNT and CDR2 is FRNRAP. The CDR3 region is CASGLGQGRAFF. The CDR3 coding sequence is TGTGCTAGTGGTTTGGGACAGGGAAGGGCTTTCTTT.

The chain recombines TRBV6-2 or TRBV6-3 with TRBJ2-2, with D uncertain. Trimming stripped 5 bases from V and 1 base from J, with 8 bases between. The CDR3 runs to 14 residues. Germline loops: CDR1 MNHEY, CDR2 SVGEGT. In nucleotides, the CDR3 is TGTGCCAGCAGTAAGAGACAGAACACCGGGGAGCTGTTTTTT. Protein product: CASSKRQNTGELFF.

The V and J genes are TRBV11-2 and TRBJ2-1, with D perhaps TRBD2 (6 bases). Trimming took 5 bases from V and 9 from J, leaving 17 bases between them. CDR1 SGHAT and CDR2 FQNNGV come from the germline V gene. This CDR3 spans 14 amino acids. CDR3 region: CASSPPRELGEQFF. The CDR3 DNA sequence: TGTGCCAGCAGCCCCCCCCGGGAGTTAGGTGAGCAGTTCTTC.

Ten or more counts support this clone. This rearrangement joins TRBV18 to TRBJ2-1; D perhaps matches TRBD2 (5 bases). This CDR3 has 16 amino acids. Trimming shortened V by 6 bases and J by 8 bases, and 23 bases separated the two germline ends. The germline gives CDR1 KGHSH, CDR2 LQKENI. This CDR3 is CASSQLPGLGPDEQFF. DNA of the CDR3: TGTGCCAGCTCCCAACTCCCGGGGTTGGGCCCCGATGAGCAGTTCTTC.

In this sample, this clone is medium-sized. The sample carries other DNA sequences with the same CDR3. CDR3 in DNA: TGCGCCAGCAGCCCGGGGGGCGGGGGAAACAATGAGCAGTTCTTC. Protein: CASSPGGGGNNEQFF. The J gene is TRBJ2-1, the V gene TRBV5-1, with D possibly matching TRBD2 (7 bases). CDR3 length: 15 residues. Germline V gene sequence: CDR1 SGHRS, CDR2 YFSETQ. Trimming took off 4 bases at V and 5 bases at J, with 16 bases between the two ends. Full variable domain (rest looked up from reference TRBV5-1 and TRBJ2-1): KAGVTQTPRYLIKTRGQQVTLSCSPISGHRSVSWYQQTPGQGLQFLFEYFSETQRNKGNFPGRFSGRQFSNSRSEMNVSTLELGDSALYLCASSPGGGGNNEQFFGPGTRLTVL.

This clone was detected a few times. The CDR3 loop is CASSEGDRVGTQYF. The CDR3 DNA follows: TGTGCCAGCAGTGAAGGGGACAGGGTTGGGACCCAGTACTTC. This chain uses TRBV2 with TRBJ2-5; 9 bases align to TRBD1. J gave up 7 bases and V 1 base, and 4 bases lay outside the gene matches. Per the germline V gene, CDR1 is SNHLY and CDR2 is FYNNEI. The CDR3 runs 14 residues.

The chain has TRBV6-1 and TRBJ1-1; no firm D call. CDR1 is MNHNS, CDR2 SASEGT, per germline. This CDR3 region has 15 residues. V was trimmed by 7 bases and J by 3 bases, leaving 18 bases between them. The CDR3 DNA sequence: TGTGCCAGCACCATCGGTCTCCCGGTATACACTGAAGCTTTCTTT. Its protein product is CASTIGLPVYTEAFF.

This chain links TRBV7-2 with TRBJ2-2; TRBD2 might be the D (5 bases). Per the germline V gene, CDR1 is SGHTA and CDR2 is FQGNSA. This CDR3 has 12 residues. The V and J ends lost 8 bases and 6 bases respectively, with 10 bases between them. CDR3 sequence: CASGKRAGELFF. Written as DNA, the CDR3 is TGTGCCAGCGGAAAGAGGGCCGGGGAGCTGTTTTTT.

This chain joins TRBV7-6 and TRBJ2-7; TRBD1 might be the D (6 bases). Between the trimmed V and J ends, which lost 5 bases and 6 bases, there was a span of 11 bases. Germline V lookup: CDR1 SGHVS, CDR2 FNYEAQ. The CDR3 contains 12 residues. CDR3 nucleotides: TGTGCCAGCAGCCCGGACAGTGTCGAGCAGTACTTC. Amino acid sequence: CASSPDSVEQYF.